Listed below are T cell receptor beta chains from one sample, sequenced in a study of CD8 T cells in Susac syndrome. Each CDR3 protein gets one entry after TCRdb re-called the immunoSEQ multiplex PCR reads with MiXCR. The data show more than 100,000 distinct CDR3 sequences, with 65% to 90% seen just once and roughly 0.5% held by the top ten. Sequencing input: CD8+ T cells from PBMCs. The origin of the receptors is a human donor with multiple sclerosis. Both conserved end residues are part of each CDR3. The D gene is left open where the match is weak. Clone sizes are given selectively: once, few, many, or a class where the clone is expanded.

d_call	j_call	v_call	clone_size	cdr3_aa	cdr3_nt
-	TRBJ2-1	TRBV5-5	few	CASSLEGGSYNEQFF	TGTGCCAGCAGCTTGGAGGGGGGTTCCTACAATGAGCAGTTCTTC
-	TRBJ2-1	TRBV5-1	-	CASSLLGDNEQFF	TGCGCCAGCAGCCTCCTGGGGGACAATGAGCAGTTCTTC
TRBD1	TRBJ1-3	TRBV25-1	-	CASSASGQSSGNTIYF	TGTGCCAGCAGTGCCTCGGGACAGAGCTCTGGAAACACCATATATTTT
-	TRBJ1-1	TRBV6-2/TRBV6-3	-	CASSPHGENTEAFF	TGTGCCAGCAGTCCCCACGGGGAGAACACTGAAGCTTTCTTT
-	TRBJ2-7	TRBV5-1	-	CASSSQPGLTKDEQYF	TGCGCCAGCAGCTCTCAACCGGGACTGACGAAGGACGAGCAGTACTTC
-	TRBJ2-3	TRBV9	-	CASSVTSGDTQYF	TGTGCCAGCAGCGTAACTTCTGGGGATACGCAGTATTTT
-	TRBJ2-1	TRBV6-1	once	CASSRKGQGVIDEQFF	TGTGCCAGCAGCCGAAAGGGGCAAGGCGTCATCGATGAGCAGTTCTTC
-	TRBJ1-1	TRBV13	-	CASSSIEGINTEAFF	TGTGCCAGCAGCTCCATAGAGGGGATTAACACTGAAGCTTTTTTT
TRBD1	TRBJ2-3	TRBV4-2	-	CASSQDPGQGRDTQYF	TGTGCCAGCAGCCAAGATCCTGGACAGGGTCGGGATACGCAGTATTTT
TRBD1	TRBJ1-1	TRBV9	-	CASRGDSSMNTEAFF	TGTGCCAGCAGGGGGGACAGCTCAATGAACACTGAAGCTTTCTTT
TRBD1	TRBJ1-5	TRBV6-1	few	CASSHRGVNQPQHF	TGTGCCAGCTCACACAGGGGCGTCAATCAGCCCCAGCATTTT
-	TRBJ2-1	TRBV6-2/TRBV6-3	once	CASSYSTAPTYNEQFF	TGTGCCAGCAGTTACAGTACGGCCCCCACCTACAATGAGCAGTTCTTC
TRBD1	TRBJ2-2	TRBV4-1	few	CASSQMTGAGELFF	TGCGCCAGCAGCCAAATGACAGGGGCCGGGGAGCTGTTTTTT